This T cell receptor (beta chain) comes out of a study of cytomegalovirus exposure and HLA in healthy donors. The PCR was carried out with 60 Vbeta primers and 13 Jbeta primers. This table comes from immunoSEQ multiplex PCR, and its TCRdb copy is limited to in-frame clones, with some not included. The data show roughly 140,000 clones, with roughly 85% seen just once and about 1.7% held by the top ten. There are a few counts of this clone. The CDR3 runs 13 residues. The ends were cut back, 7 bases at V and 3 bases at J, with 13 bases in the middle. Germline V gene data show CDR1 as MNHEY and CDR2 as SVGAGI.

This receptor was obtained from a woman in her thirties in good health and CMV-seronegative. This chain joins TRBV6-5 and TRBJ2-7; weak D call: TRBD2 (5 bases). The specimen was PBMCs. CDR3: CASTHGVFYEQYF. As DNA, the CDR3 is TGTGCCAGCACTCACGGGGTTTTCTACGAGCAGTACTTC.